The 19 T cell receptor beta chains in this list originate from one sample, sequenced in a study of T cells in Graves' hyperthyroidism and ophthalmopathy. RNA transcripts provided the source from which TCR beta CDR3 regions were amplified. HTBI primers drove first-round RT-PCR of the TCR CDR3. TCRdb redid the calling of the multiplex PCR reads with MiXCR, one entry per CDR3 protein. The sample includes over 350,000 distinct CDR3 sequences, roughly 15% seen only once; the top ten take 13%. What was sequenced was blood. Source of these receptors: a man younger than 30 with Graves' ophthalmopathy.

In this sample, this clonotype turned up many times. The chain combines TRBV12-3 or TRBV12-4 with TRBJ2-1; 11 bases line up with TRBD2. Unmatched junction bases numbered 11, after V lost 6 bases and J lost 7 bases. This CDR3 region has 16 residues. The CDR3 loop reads CASSNILAGGGNEQFF. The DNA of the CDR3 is TGTGCCAGCAGCAATATCCTAGCGGGAGGCGGGAATGAGCAGTTCTTC.

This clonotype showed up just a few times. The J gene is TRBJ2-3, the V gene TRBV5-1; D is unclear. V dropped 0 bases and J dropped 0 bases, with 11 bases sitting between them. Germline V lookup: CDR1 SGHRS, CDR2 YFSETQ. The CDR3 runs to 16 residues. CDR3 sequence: CASSLERVLSTDTQYF. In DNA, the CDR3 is TGCGCCAGCAGCTTGGAACGGGTTCTAAGCACAGATACGCAGTATTTT.

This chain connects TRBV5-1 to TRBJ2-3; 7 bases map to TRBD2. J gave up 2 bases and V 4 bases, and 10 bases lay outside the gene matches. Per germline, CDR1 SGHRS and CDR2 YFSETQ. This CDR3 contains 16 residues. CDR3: CASSPAVAGATDTQYF. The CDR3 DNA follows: TGCGCCAGCAGCCCGGCTGTAGCGGGCGCCACAGATACGCAGTATTTT.

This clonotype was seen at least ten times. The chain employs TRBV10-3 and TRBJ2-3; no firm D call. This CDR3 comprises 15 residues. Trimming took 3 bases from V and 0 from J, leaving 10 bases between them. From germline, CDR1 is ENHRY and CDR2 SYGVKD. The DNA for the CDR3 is TGTGCCATCAGTGAAGGATTACAGAGCACAGATACGCAGTATTTT. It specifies CAISEGLQSTDTQYF.

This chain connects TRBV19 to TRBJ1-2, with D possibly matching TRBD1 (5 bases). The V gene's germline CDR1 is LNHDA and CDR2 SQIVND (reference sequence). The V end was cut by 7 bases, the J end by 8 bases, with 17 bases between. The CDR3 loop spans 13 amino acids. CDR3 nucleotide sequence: TGTGCCAGTACCGGGGCAGCCCGGTCCGGCTACACCTTC. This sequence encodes CASTGAARSGYTF.

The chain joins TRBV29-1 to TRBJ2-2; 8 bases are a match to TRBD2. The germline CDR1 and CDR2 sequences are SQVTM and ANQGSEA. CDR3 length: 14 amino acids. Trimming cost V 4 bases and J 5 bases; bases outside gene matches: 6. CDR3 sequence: CSVGGTSFTGELFF. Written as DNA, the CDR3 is TGCAGCGTTGGGGGGACTAGTTTTACCGGGGAGCTGTTTTTT.

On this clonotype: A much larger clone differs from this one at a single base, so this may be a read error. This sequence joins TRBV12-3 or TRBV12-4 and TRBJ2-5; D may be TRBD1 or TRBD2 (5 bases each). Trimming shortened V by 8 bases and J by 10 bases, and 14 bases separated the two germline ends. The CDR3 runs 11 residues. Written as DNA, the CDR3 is TGTGCCAGCCGGGACCTTTGGATCCAGTACTTC. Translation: CASRDLWIQYF.

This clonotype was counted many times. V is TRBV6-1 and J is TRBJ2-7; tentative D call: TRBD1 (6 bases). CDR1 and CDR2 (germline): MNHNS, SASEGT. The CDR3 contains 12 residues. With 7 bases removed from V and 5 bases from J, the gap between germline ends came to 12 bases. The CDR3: CASKYEGDEQYF. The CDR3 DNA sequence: TGTGCCAGCAAGTATGAGGGGGACGAGCAGTACTTC.

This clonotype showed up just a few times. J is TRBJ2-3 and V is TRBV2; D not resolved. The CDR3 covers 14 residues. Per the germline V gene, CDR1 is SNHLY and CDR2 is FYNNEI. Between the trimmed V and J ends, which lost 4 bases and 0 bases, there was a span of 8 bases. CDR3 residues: CASSAPQSTDTQYF. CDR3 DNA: TGTGCCAGCAGTGCCCCCCAGAGCACAGATACGCAGTATTTT.

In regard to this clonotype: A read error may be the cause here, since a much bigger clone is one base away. The CDR3 DNA reads as TGTGCCAGCAGTTTTTCTGGACAGAACAATCAGCCCCAGCATTTT. It yields the protein CASSFSGQNNQPQHF. The gene calls are TRBV27 and TRBJ1-5; tentative D call: TRBD1 (6 bases). V was trimmed by 3 bases and J by 3 bases, leaving 12 bases between them. The CDR3 has 15 amino acids. From germline, CDR1 is MNHEY and CDR2 SMNVEV (reference sequence).

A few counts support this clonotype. The CDR3 sequence: CATMGTRTYEQYF. The CDR3 coding sequence is TGTGCCACCATGGGGACTAGGACCTACGAGCAGTACTTC. V and J are TRBV6-1 and TRBJ2-7; 8 nucleotides align to TRBD2. CDR3 size: 13 residues. CDR1 is MNHNS and CDR2 is SASEGT in the germline V gene. The junction had 7 bases not matched to a gene; V was cut back by 10 bases and J by 2 bases.

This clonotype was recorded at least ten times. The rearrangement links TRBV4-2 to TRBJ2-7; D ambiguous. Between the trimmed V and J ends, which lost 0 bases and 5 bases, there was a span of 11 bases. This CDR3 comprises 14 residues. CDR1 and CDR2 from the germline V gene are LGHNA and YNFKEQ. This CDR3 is CASSQEGEPDEQYF. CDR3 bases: TGTGCCAGCAGCCAAGAGGGCGAACCGGACGAGCAGTACTTC.

The CDR3 loop reads CASAAGVDQPQHF. The CDR3 DNA is TGTGCCAGCGCCGCAGGGGTTGATCAGCCCCAGCATTTT. The gene calls are TRBV2 and TRBJ1-5; a weak D match, TRBD1 (6 bases). Germline V lookup: CDR1 SNHLY, CDR2 FYNNEI. The V end was cut by 8 bases, the J end by 5 bases, with 13 bases between. The CDR3 has 13 residues.

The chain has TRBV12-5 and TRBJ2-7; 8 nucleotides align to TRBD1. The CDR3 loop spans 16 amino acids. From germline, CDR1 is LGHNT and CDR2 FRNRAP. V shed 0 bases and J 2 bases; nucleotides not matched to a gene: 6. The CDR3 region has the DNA TGTGCTAGTGGTTTGGTATCACAGGGGGTCACCTACGAGCAGTACTTC. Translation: CASGLVSQGVTYEQYF.

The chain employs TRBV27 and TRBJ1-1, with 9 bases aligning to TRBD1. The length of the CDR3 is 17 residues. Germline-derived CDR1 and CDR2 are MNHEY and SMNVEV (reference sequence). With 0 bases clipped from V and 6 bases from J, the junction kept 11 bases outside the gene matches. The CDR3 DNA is TGTGCCAGCAGTTTATCAAAATTCACAGGGGGCGGGTCTGAAGCTTTCTTT. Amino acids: CASSLSKFTGGGSEAFF.

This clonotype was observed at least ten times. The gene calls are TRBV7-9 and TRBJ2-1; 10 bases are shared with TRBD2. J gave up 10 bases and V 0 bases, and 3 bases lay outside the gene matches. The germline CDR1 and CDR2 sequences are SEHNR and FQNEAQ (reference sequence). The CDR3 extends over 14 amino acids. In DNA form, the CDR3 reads TGTGCCAGCAGCTTAGCCCTAGCGGGAGAGGAGCAGTTCTTC. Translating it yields CASSLALAGEEQFF.

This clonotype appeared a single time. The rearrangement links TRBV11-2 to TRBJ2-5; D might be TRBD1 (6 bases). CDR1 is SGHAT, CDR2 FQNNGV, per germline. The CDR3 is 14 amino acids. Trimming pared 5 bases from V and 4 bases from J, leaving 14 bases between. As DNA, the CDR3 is TGTGCCAGCAGCCCCGAAACAGGGTTAGAGACCCAGTACTTC. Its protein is CASSPETGLETQYF.

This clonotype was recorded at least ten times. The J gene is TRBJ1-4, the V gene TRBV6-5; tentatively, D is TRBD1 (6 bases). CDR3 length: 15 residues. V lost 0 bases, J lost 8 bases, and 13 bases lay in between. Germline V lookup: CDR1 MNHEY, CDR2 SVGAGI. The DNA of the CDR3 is TGTGCCAGCAGTTACTCGACAGGAATAGACGAAAAACTGTTTTTT. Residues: CASSYSTGIDEKLFF.

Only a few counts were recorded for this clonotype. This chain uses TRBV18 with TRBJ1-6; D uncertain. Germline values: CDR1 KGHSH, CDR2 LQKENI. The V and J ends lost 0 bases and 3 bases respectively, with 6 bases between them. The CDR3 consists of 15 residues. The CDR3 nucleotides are TGTGCCAGCTCACCACCTTTACTCTATAATTCACCCCTCCACTTT. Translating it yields CASSPPLLYNSPLHF.